These T cell receptor beta chains were read from a single sample in a study of control samples from healthy donors and cancer patients. The repertoire was sequenced with immunoSEQ multiplex PCR; TCRdb's copy has only in-frame clones and lacks some. The profile shows some 190,000 clones, about 89% of them singletons. Sequenced sample: blood. Receptors originate from a man aged 25-45 years in good health. Each CDR3 is given without its conserved first and last residue. Expanded clones are given a class, and other clones once, few, many or no size at all.

TRBJ1-1 | . | TRBV7-9 | ASSLDTGKANTEAF
TRBJ2-3 | . | TRBV6-5 | ASREGTDTQY
TRBJ1-6 | . | TRBV5-4 | ASSPTPDRVNSPLH
TRBJ2-7 | . | TRBV9 | ASSVAGVGEQY
TRBJ2-1 | . | TRBV30 | AWSRTGSTGLQF
TRBJ2-7 | . | TRBV5-4 | ASSLDLGQFYEQY
TRBJ1-1 | few | TRBV27 | ASSLYQGAHETEAF
TRBJ2-1 | . | TRBV2 | ASIFDNEQF
TRBJ2-7 | . | TRBV11-2 | ASSLERLMSYEQY
TRBJ2-7 | once | TRBV5-8 | ASSLAGRFSYEQY
TRBJ1-3 | . | TRBV4-2 | ASSQDRVGGNTIY
TRBJ1-1 | . | TRBV5-1 | ASSSPGGKDGSEAF
TRBJ2-2 | . | TRBV11-2 | ASSLEGYANTGELF
TRBJ2-3 | few | TRBV27 | ASSFLAGGADTQY
TRBJ1-5 | once | TRBV12-3/TRBV12-4 | ASSFGNQPQH
TRBJ1-5 | . | TRBV2 | ASSEPGTGNSNQPQH
TRBJ1-6 | . | TRBV6-4 | ASSYYRYNSPLH
TRBJ1-2 | . | TRBV6-5 | ASTKDRIGYGYT
TRBJ2-7 | few | TRBV7-2 | ASSLGGGGWEQY
TRBJ2-3 | . | TRBV2 | ARGGLTDTQY
TRBJ1-5 | . | TRBV5-1 | ASSLKGDGQPQH
TRBJ1-1 | . | TRBV3-1/TRBV3-2 | ASSQEWRMNTEAF
TRBJ1-2 | . | TRBV2 | ASRPGGAGYT
TRBJ1-2 | . | TRBV5-1 | ASSLGQNTGYT
TRBJ2-1 | . | TRBV7-7 | ASSLAPDRFNEQF
TRBJ2-7 | . | TRBV28 | ASSSSSYEQY
TRBJ1-2 | . | TRBV4-1 | ASSQDRWNWGYGYT
TRBJ1-5 | once | TRBV28 | ASSLSDSNQPQH
TRBJ2-2 | . | TRBV6-4 | ASSPGTANTGELF
TRBJ1-6 | . | TRBV7-2 | ASSLARGIYDSPLH
TRBJ1-1 | few | TRBV6-1 | ASSERGGTVTEAF
TRBJ1-6 | . | TRBV18 | ASSRDRESSPLH
TRBJ1-1 | . | TRBV11-2 | ASSLVGGGTEAF
TRBJ1-3 | . | TRBV9 | ASSVQGAVGNTIY
TRBJ2-2 | . | TRBV10-1 | ASTIYLSGTSWPGELF
TRBJ2-3 | . | TRBV24-1 | ATSAGVRDTQY
TRBJ2-3 | . | TRBV5-1 | ASSLQGSPGSTDTQY
TRBJ1-1 | . | TRBV27 | ASTPAGTPRGTEAF
TRBJ2-1 | once | TRBV7-6 | ASSPIVTGAYNEQF
TRBJ2-3 | . | TRBV21-1 | VEDLAGGHTDTQY
TRBJ2-2 | . | TRBV6-4 | ASSDSRASTGELF
TRBJ2-3 | . | TRBV4-2 | ASSPLASGGTDTQY
TRBJ1-2 | . | TRBV19 | ASSIDRGAYGYT
TRBJ2-2 | . | TRBV4-2 | ASSHPRTGYTGELF
TRBJ2-3 | . | TRBV10-3 | AIRQSQSTDTQY
TRBJ1-4 | . | TRBV14 | ASSQQLGTNEKLF
TRBJ1-6 | once | TRBV30 | AWSVRLLSPLH
TRBJ2-7 | . | TRBV7-2 | AVLPRDRAYEQY
TRBJ2-3 | few | TRBV15 | ATQRTGENGDTQY
TRBJ1-6 | . | TRBV30 | AWREGGNSPLH
TRBJ2-7 | . | TRBV30 | AWSRTGQNYEQY
TRBJ2-1 | . | TRBV19 | ASSISLAGGLYNEQF
TRBJ2-5 | . | TRBV23-1 | ASSAMGQQETQY
TRBJ1-5 | . | TRBV9 | ASSWTGGSNQPQH
TRBJ2-1 | . | TRBV19 | ASSIEKTAASSYNEQF
TRBJ1-3 | . | TRBV7-2 | ASSLWAGASGNTIY
TRBJ2-1 | . | TRBV5-4 | ASSPRGGGEYNEQF
TRBJ2-1 | . | TRBV2 | ASSEWVAGGHNEQF
TRBJ2-7 | . | TRBV2 | AGTVGSYEQY
TRBJ1-1 | . | TRBV2 | ASSESLGTEAF